Presented here are 28 T cell receptor beta chains from one specimen sequenced in a study of CD4 T cells in relation to SARS-CoV-2 and coronaviruses. Sequenced by immunoSEQ multiplex PCR; TCRdb stores in-frame clones only, minus some. Of roughly 30,000 clones in the sample, 74% were seen once. Unexposed donor CD4+ T cells date from about 2011-2018, before the COVID-19 pandemic. After 10 to 11 days of culture, CD4+ T cells were isolated. These TCRs are of unknown antigen specificity. Sequenced: CD4+ T cells from PBMCs, cultured in vitro. The receptor set was obtained from a human donor in good health.

The CDR3 loop reads CASSQVDRGNNSPLHF. The CDR3 DNA reads as TGCGCCAGCAGCCAAGTGGACAGGGGAAACAATTCACCCCTCCACTTT. The J gene is TRBJ1-6, the V gene TRBV4-3, with TRBD1 matching over 9 bases. V lost 1 base to trimming and J lost 7 bases; unmatched junction nucleotides: 5. From germline, CDR1 is LGHNA and CDR2 YSLEER. The CDR3 has 16 residues.

As DNA, the CDR3 is TGCGCCAGCAGCCAAGTCGGACGGGGCTCTGGGGCCAACGTCCTGACTTTC. It translates to CASSQVGRGSGANVLTF. V gene TRBV4-3 combines with J gene TRBJ2-6; a weak D match, TRBD2 (5 bases). V lost 1 base and J 0 bases, leaving 10 bases between the germline ends. The CDR3 contains 17 residues. Germline assignment: CDR1 LGHNA and CDR2 YSLEER.

This clone is a singleton in its sample. The chain couples TRBV7-2 to TRBJ2-5, with 7 positions matching TRBD2. The V gene end was trimmed by 5 bases and the J gene end by 4 bases; junction bases not matched to a gene: 13. The CDR3 sequence is 16 residues long. Germline V lookup: CDR1 SGHTA, CDR2 FQGNSA. The CDR3 loop is CASSVLVGGPGETQYF. The CDR3 DNA reads as TGTGCCAGCAGCGTGTTAGTGGGAGGGCCCGGAGAGACCCAGTACTTC.

The chain combines TRBV4-1 with TRBJ1-4, with 9 nucleotides matching TRBD1. The CDR3 contains 15 residues. After removal of 1 base from V and 3 bases from J, the junction contained 0 bases not matched to a gene. Germline loops: CDR1 MGHRA, CDR2 YSYEKL. CDR3 protein: CASSQGQGANEKLFF. The DNA of the CDR3 is TGCGCCAGCAGCCAAGGACAGGGGGCTAATGAAAAACTGTTTTTT.

This sequence joins TRBV6-4 and TRBJ1-1; D unclear. The germline V and J ends were trimmed by 0 bases and 6 bases, with 14 bases remaining between them. This CDR3 is built from 15 residues. Looked up from germline, CDR1 is MRHNA and CDR2 is SNTAGT. The CDR3 is CASSDSYSTAAEAFF. The CDR3 DNA follows: TGTGCCAGCAGTGACTCGTACAGCACAGCGGCTGAAGCTTTCTTT.

The CDR3 coding sequence is TGCGCCAGCAGCTTTGGGACAGGAGACCAAGAGACCCAGTACTTC. Translation: CASSFGTGDQETQYF. The gene calls are TRBV5-1 and TRBJ2-5, with TRBD1 identical over 8 bases. Germline CDR1 SGHRS, CDR2 YFSETQ. V shed 2 bases, J shed 0 bases, and the junction held 3 bases outside the gene matches. This CDR3 has 15 residues.

The chain carries TRBV18 and TRBJ2-2; 7 bases are a match to TRBD2. The germline V gene encodes CDR1 KGHSH and CDR2 LQKENI. This CDR3 comprises 16 residues. The V segment lost 2 bases and the J segment 7 bases; nucleotides outside the gene matches: 10. For the CDR3, the DNA is TGTGCCAGCTCACCATTGAGGGCTAGCGGAGGCGGGGAGCTGTTTTTT. Amino acids: CASSPLRASGGGELFF.

The chain has TRBV5-6 and TRBJ2-2; perhaps TRBD2 as D (5 bases). Germline CDR1 is SGHDT and CDR2 is YYEEEE. V lost 4 bases, J lost 5 bases, and 15 bases lay in between. The CDR3 runs to 15 residues. In DNA, the CDR3 is TGTGCCAGCAGCGCCGGCGCAGGACTTACCGGGGAGCTGTTTTTT. Amino acids: CASSAGAGLTGELFF.

The CDR3 DNA sequence: TGTGCCAGCAGCTCGGATGGTAGGAGAATAAATGAGCAGTTCTTC. This translates into CASSSDGRRINEQFF. The chain carries TRBV5-4 and TRBJ2-1; no firm D call. With 3 bases removed from V and 7 bases from J, the gap between germline ends came to 17 bases. CDR1 and CDR2 from the germline V gene are SGHNT and YYREEE (reference sequence). This CDR3 is built from 15 residues.

V gene TRBV7-6 combines with J gene TRBJ2-6; D possibly uses TRBD1 or TRBD2 (5 bases each). The germline V and J ends were trimmed by 4 bases and 3 bases, with 19 bases remaining between them. The germline gives CDR1 SGHVS, CDR2 FNYEAQ. This CDR3 is 18 amino acids long. CDR3 protein: CASSSRGGGLGGANVLTF. The CDR3 DNA is TGTGCCAGCAGCTCTAGGGGTGGGGGTCTGGGTGGGGCCAACGTCCTGACTTTC.

This clone was picked up one time. This rearrangement joins TRBV3-1 (or the pseudogene TRBV3-2) to TRBJ1-5; D not resolved. The CDR3 has 15 amino acids. Trimming stripped 4 bases from V and 3 bases from J, with 13 bases between. In germline, CDR1 is LGHDT, CDR2 YNNKEL (reference sequence). The CDR3 region is CASSLGRTANQPQHF. The CDR3 DNA reads as TGTGCCAGCAGCCTAGGGCGGACGGCCAATCAGCCCCAGCATTTT.

This clone was counted a few times. The rearrangement uses TRBV20-1 and TRBJ1-3; D is uncertain. The CDR3 extends over 11 amino acids. The V gene lost 0 bases and the J gene lost 6 bases, with 3 bases spanning the gap. Germline V gene data show CDR1 as DFQATT and CDR2 as SNEGSKA (reference sequence). CDR3 sequence: CSARDLNTIYF. CDR3 nucleotide sequence: TGCAGTGCTAGAGATTTAAACACCATATATTTT.

The gene calls are TRBV10-1 and TRBJ2-3; 9 nucleotides line up with TRBD1. The ends lost 6 bases at V and 4 bases at J; junction bases unmatched: 5. Germline CDR1 and CDR2: WNHNN and SYGVQD (reference sequence). CDR3 size: 14 residues. CDR3 sequence reads: CASRGQGRADTQYF. DNA for the CDR3: TGCGCCAGCAGAGGACAGGGGAGGGCAGATACGCAGTATTTT.

The gene calls are TRBV5-1 and TRBJ1-2; TRBD1 is a possible D gene (5 bases). Germline V gene data show CDR1 as SGHRS and CDR2 as YFSETQ. V lost 7 bases, J lost 4 bases, and 20 bases lay in between. The CDR3 consists of 15 residues. The CDR3 DNA sequence: TGCGCCAGCGGTCCGCGGGACGGAGGGGTCTATGGCTACACCTTC. Protein product: CASGPRDGGVYGYTF.

The chain is built from TRBV4-1 and TRBJ2-1, with 7 bases matching TRBD2. The junction had 18 bases not matched to a gene; V was cut back by 5 bases and J by 8 bases. Germline assignment: CDR1 MGHRA and CDR2 YSYEKL. CDR3 size: 17 residues. The DNA of the CDR3 is TGCGCCAGCAGCAGTCCCCGGGACTACCCACTACAAGATGAGCAGTTCTTC. Residues: CASSSPRDYPLQDEQFF.

The CDR3 loop is CASSLEAVFNSPLHF. Here the CDR3 DNA reads TGTGCCAGTAGTTTGGAGGCGGTTTTTAATTCACCCCTCCACTTT. The J gene is TRBJ1-6, the V gene TRBV19, with D hard to call. The length of the CDR3 is 15 residues. V dropped 5 bases and J dropped 6 bases, with 14 bases sitting between them. The germline V gene has CDR1 LNHDA and CDR2 SQIVND (reference sequence).

This clone was counted between two and nine times. This chain connects TRBV27 to TRBJ1-2; unclear D gene. Germline V gives CDR1 MNHEY, CDR2 SMNVEV (reference sequence). V was pared by 7 bases and J by 8 bases, with 20 bases between. The CDR3 has 14 residues. The DNA of the CDR3 is TGTGCCAGCACCCTCGCCGGGTCCTCGGAGGGCTACACCTTC. This gives the protein CASTLAGSSEGYTF.

The chain uses TRBV2 and TRBJ1-2; TRBD1 matches 8 bases. Germline-derived CDR1 and CDR2 are SNHLY and FYNNEI. The ends lost 6 bases at V and 7 bases at J; junction bases unmatched: 10. The CDR3 spans 14 residues. This CDR3 is CASSLGQATGGYTF. The CDR3 DNA reads as TGTGCCAGCAGCCTGGGACAGGCAACAGGTGGCTACACCTTC.

On this clone itself: At one end the junction does not follow the germline gene, possibly because of a read error. The rearrangement joins TRBV3-1 (or the pseudogene TRBV3-2) to TRBJ1-1; no definite D call. The CDR3 is 11 residues long. Looked up from germline, CDR1 is LGHDT and CDR2 is YNNKEL (reference sequence). The CDR3 bases are TGTGCCAGCAGCCAAGACCGGATTCGGCGCTTT. It yields the protein CASSQDRIRRF.

The V call is TRBV6-5, the J call TRBJ1-1; D remains unclear. V was pared by 5 bases and J by 0 bases, with 10 bases between. The CDR3 is made up of 14 amino acids. Germline CDR1 MNHEY, CDR2 SVGAGI. The CDR3 protein is CASSREPLNTEAFF. The CDR3 region has the DNA TGTGCCAGCAGTCGGGAGCCCTTGAACACTGAAGCTTTCTTT.

The V gene is TRBV4-1, the J gene TRBJ2-4; D is unresolved. The CDR3 loop spans 15 amino acids. V shed 2 bases and J shed 0 bases, with 8 bases lying between them. Germline loops: CDR1 MGHRA, CDR2 YSYEKL. CDR3 bases: TGCGCCAGCAGCCAAAGGTACCTAGCCAAAAACATTCAGTACTTC. It codes for CASSQRYLAKNIQYF.

The chain recombines TRBV6-5 with TRBJ1-2; D unresolved. CDR1 and CDR2 (germline): MNHEY, SVGAGI. Between the trimmed V and J ends, which lost 2 bases and 10 bases, there was a span of 14 bases. CDR3 size: 13 residues. The chain's CDR3 is CASSYRSSNDYTF. In nucleotides, the CDR3 is TGTGCCAGCAGTTACCGTTCATCCAATGACTACACCTTC.

This clone appeared a few times. The J gene is TRBJ2-7, the V gene TRBV5-3; 10 bases agree with TRBD1. TRBV5-3 is labeled an ORF, and its function is uncertain. V was clipped by 1 base and J by 3 bases; unmatched bases: 7. The CDR3 loop spans 16 amino acids. CDR3 nucleotides: TGTGCCAGAAGCTTGAGAAGGGACAGGGGAGTCTACGAGCAGTACTTC. This translates into CARSLRRDRGVYEQYF.

This chain uses TRBV7-2 with TRBJ2-3, with 14 bases aligning to TRBD2. CDR3 length: 15 residues. Germline-derived CDR1 and CDR2 are SGHTA and FQGNSA. Trimming took 5 bases from V and 9 from J; bases not matched to a gene: 7. CDR3 amino acids: CASSETSGRGYTQYF. CDR3 coding DNA: TGTGCCAGCAGCGAGACTAGCGGGAGGGGATACACGCAGTATTTT.

The sample holds a few counts of this clone. J is TRBJ1-1 and V is TRBV19; possibly TRBD1 for D (5 bases). The length of the CDR3 is 13 residues. V was shortened by 4 bases and J by 5 bases, with 11 bases between the two germline ends. CDR1 and CDR2 (germline): LNHDA, SQIVND (reference sequence). CDR3 amino acids: CASSTQGGTEAFF. In DNA form, the CDR3 reads TGTGCCAGTAGTACCCAGGGTGGGACTGAAGCTTTCTTT.

The chain recombines TRBV6-6 with TRBJ2-7; unclear D gene. Trimming left V 4 bases short and J 3 bases short, with 16 bases between. The germline V gene has CDR1 MNHNY and CDR2 SVGAGI (reference sequence). The CDR3 loop spans 15 amino acids. CDR3 sequence (DNA): TGTGCCAGCAGTTCCGTGACTGCGACCCACTACGAGCAGTACTTC. Translated: CASSSVTATHYEQYF.

This clone was seen a handful of times. This chain joins TRBV6-5 and TRBJ1-5; the D gene is possibly TRBD1 (5 bases). V gave up 7 bases and J gave up 7 bases, with 17 bases separating them. In germline, CDR1 is MNHEY, CDR2 SVGAGI. The CDR3 has 14 residues. CDR3 residues: CASINPGARQPQHF. CDR3 in DNA: TGTGCCAGCATTAACCCCGGGGCGAGGCAGCCCCAGCATTTT.

In its sample, this clone was seen a few times. This chain joins TRBV3-1 (or the pseudogene TRBV3-2) and TRBJ1-5; no reliable D call. The CDR3 length is 15 residues. Trimming stripped 5 bases from V and 0 bases from J, with 11 bases between. The V gene's germline CDR1 is LGHDT and CDR2 YNNKEL (reference sequence). Here the CDR3 reads CASSSPGYSNQPQHF. CDR3 sequence (DNA): TGTGCCAGCAGCAGCCCGGGGTATAGCAATCAGCCCCAGCATTTT.